This entry lists 5 T cell receptor beta chains sequenced from one sample in a study of CD8+CD57+ T cells in acquired aplastic anemia. CD8+CD57+ cell expansion, shown by flow cytometry, had occurred in the patients selected for sequencing. Genomic DNA templated the TCR beta VDJ and CDR3 profiling. TCRdb redid the calling of the reads with MiXCR, one entry per CDR3 protein. The sample shows some 200,000 distinct CDR3 sequences, 65% of them seen only once. Sequenced input: sorted CD4+, CD8+, or CD8+CD57+ T cells (not recorded which) from PBMCs. Every receptor here comes from a human donor with aplastic anemia.

V usage is TRBV5-6 and J usage is TRBJ1-2; a possible D gene is TRBD1 (6 bases). V was trimmed by 0 bases and J by 2 bases, leaving 8 bases between them. The CDR3 has 14 residues. Germline-derived CDR1 and CDR2 are SGHDT and YYEEEE. CDR3 DNA sequence: TGTGCCAGCAGCTTGGGGGGGCTAAACTATGGCTACACCTTC. Its translation: CASSLGGLNYGYTF. Full variable domain (remainder filled in from reference TRBV5-6 and TRBJ1-2): DAGVTQSPTHLIKTRGQQVTLRCSPKSGHDTVSWYQQALGQGPQFIFQYYEEEERQRGNFPDRFSGHQFPNYSSELNVNALLLGDSALYLCASSLGGLNYGYTFGSGTRLTVV.

This clonotype appeared a few times. The chain combines TRBV20-1 with TRBJ2-7; no clear D gene. V was pared by 6 bases and J by 4 bases, with 25 bases between. In germline, CDR1 is DFQATT, CDR2 SNEGSKA (reference sequence). The length of the CDR3 is 16 residues. The CDR3 DNA sequence: TGCAGTGCCAAGGAATTGTCTTCACCGTCTTTTTACGAGCAGTACTTC. Translated: CSAKELSSPSFYEQYF.

The rearrangement uses TRBV7-2 and TRBJ2-3; 8 bases are shared with TRBD2. Unmatched junction bases numbered 5, after V lost 4 bases and J lost 5 bases. Germline V lookup: CDR1 SGHTA, CDR2 FQGNSA. The CDR3 is 14 residues long. The CDR3 region is CASSYGGAVDTQYF. The CDR3 DNA sequence: TGTGCCAGCAGCTACGGGGGGGCGGTAGATACGCAGTATTTT.

This chain joins TRBV25-1 and TRBJ2-3; D not certain. Germline V gives CDR1 MGHDK, CDR2 SYGVNS. The germline V and J ends were trimmed by 3 bases and 3 bases, with 10 bases remaining between them. This CDR3 contains 14 residues. The CDR3 nucleotides read TGTGCCAGCAGTGATGCGGTTGGAACAGATACGCAGTATTTT. This encodes CASSDAVGTDTQYF. Based on the CDR3 plus reference TRBV25-1 and TRBJ2-3, the full variable domain is EADIYQTPRYLVIGTGKKITLECSQTMGHDKMYWYQQDPGMELHLIHYSYGVNSTEKGDLSSESTVSRIRTEHFPLTLESARPSHTSQYLCASSDAVGTDTQYFGPGTRLTVL.

V is TRBV19 and J is TRBJ2-5; tentatively, D is TRBD2 (5 bases). CDR3 size: 16 residues. V was clipped by 7 bases and J by 2 bases, with 20 bases between them. Germline lookup yields CDR1 LNHDA and CDR2 SQIVND (reference sequence). CDR3 DNA: TGTGCCAGTAAGAAGTTAGGCTCCGGGGATCAAGAGACCCAGTACTTC. Its protein is CASKKLGSGDQETQYF. Looking up the rest from reference TRBV19 and TRBJ2-5 gives the full variable domain: DGGITQSPKYLFRKEGQNVTLSCEQNLNHDAMYWYRQDPGQGLRLIYYSQIVNDFQKGDIAEGYSVSREKKESFPLTVTSAQKNPTAFYLCASKKLGSGDQETQYFGPGTRLLVL.